This T cell receptor (beta chain) emerged from a study of cytomegalovirus exposure and HLA in healthy donors. Whole-study results and caveats: A few CMV-associated chains were confirmed in vitro to be specific for CMV antigens. TCR beta sequences reportedly predicted most subjects' HLA-A and HLA-B alleles accurately. Per published reports, the classifier diagnosed cytomegalovirus status with high specificity and sensitivity.

This CDR3 region has 15 residues. From germline, CDR1 is MRHNA and CDR2 SNTAGT. V shed 4 bases, J shed 2 bases, and the junction held 7 bases outside the gene matches. With regard to this clone: Its antigen is not known.

PCR used 60 Vbeta primers and 13 Jbeta primers. Libraries were prepared by immunoSEQ multiplex PCR; TCRdb keeps only in-frame clonotypes and omits some of them. The sample lists about 93,000 clones, 60% to 80% occurring once. What was sequenced was PBMCs. This TCR derives from a boy aged 10-17 years in good health and CMV-seronegative. V gene TRBV6-4 combines with J gene TRBJ2-7; 8 bases map to TRBD2. CDR3 residues: CASSASSGEPYEQYF. The CDR3 coding sequence is TGTGCCAGCAGTGCAAGTAGCGGGGAACCCTACGAGCAGTACTTC.